This T cell receptor beta chain comes out of a study of prognosis after radiotherapy for stage I lung cancer. Between the trimmed V and J ends, which lost 7 bases and 3 bases, there was a span of 13 bases. Germline V gene data show CDR1 as SNHLY and CDR2 as FYNNEI. CDR3 length: 14 residues. By two-round multiplex PCR, the TCR beta CDR3 was amplified from genomic DNA. Initially, in first-round PCR, primers specific to each TRBV and TRBJ gene were used. TCRdb itself ran the multiplex PCR reads through MiXCR, one entry per CDR3 protein. The data show fewer than 40,000 distinct CDR3 sequences, with 25% to 40% seen just once and around 27% held by the top ten. Comment on this clonotype: A far larger clone lies a single base away; this is likely a read error.

This chain joins TRBV2 and TRBJ1-5; D is perhaps TRBD1 (6 bases). The sequence came from a donor over 45 with non-small cell lung cancer. This specimen was PBMCs, taken before or after stereotactic body radiation therapy (not recorded which). CDR3 sequence reads: CASKGDTPNQPQHF. The CDR3 DNA reads TGTGCCAGCAAGGGGGATACCCCCAATCAGCCCCAGCATTTT. The full variable domain, in which reference TRBV2 and TRBJ1-5 provide the parts outside the CDR3, is EPEVTQTPSHQVTQMGQEVILRCVPISNHLYFYWYRQILGQKVEFLVSFYNNEISEKSEIFDDQFSVERPDGSNFTLKIRSTKLEDSAMYFCASKGDTPNQPQHFGDGTRLSIL.